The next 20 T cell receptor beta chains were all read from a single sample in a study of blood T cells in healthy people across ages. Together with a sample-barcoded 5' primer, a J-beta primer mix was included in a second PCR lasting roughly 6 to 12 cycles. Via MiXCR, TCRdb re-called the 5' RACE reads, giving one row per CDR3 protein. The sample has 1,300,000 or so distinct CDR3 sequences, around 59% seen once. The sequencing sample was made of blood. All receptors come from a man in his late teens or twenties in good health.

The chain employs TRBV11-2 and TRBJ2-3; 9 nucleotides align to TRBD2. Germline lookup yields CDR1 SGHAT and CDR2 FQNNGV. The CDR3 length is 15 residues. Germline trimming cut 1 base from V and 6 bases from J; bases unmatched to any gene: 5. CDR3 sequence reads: CASSLARTSEDTQYF. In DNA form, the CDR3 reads TGTGCCAGCAGCTTAGCGAGGACTAGCGAGGATACGCAGTATTTT.

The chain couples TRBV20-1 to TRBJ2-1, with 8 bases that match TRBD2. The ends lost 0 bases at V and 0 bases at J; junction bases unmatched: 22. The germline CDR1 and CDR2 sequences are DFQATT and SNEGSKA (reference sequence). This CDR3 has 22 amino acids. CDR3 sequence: CSAREVLSSGPGGIGSYNEQFF. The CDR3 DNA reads TGCAGTGCTAGAGAGGTCCTTTCTAGCGGGCCGGGTGGAATAGGCTCCTACAATGAGCAGTTCTTC.

CDR3 nucleotides: TGTGCCAGCAGCCTCGCAGGGCCTCCAGATACGCAGTATTTT. This translates into CASSLAGPPDTQYF. The chain combines TRBV11-2 with TRBJ2-3; TRBD1 is a possible D gene (5 bases). The ends were cut back, 5 bases at V and 4 bases at J, with 13 bases in the middle. The germline gives CDR1 SGHAT, CDR2 FQNNGV. The CDR3 loop spans 14 amino acids.

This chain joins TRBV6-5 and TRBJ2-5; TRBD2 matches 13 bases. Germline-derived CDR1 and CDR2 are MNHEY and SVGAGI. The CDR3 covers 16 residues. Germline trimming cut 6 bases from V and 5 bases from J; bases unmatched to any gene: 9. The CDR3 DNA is TGTGCCAGCAGCCCACTAGCGGGGGGGCTGGAGGAGACCCAGTACTTC. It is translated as CASSPLAGGLEETQYF.

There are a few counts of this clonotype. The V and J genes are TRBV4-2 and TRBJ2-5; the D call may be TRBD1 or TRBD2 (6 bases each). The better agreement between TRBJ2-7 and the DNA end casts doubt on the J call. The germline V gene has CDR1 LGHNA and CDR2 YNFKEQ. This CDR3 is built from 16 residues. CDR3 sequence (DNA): TGTGCCAGCAGCCAAAATCAGGGGAGCGGGCTCTACGAGCAGTACTTC. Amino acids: CASSQNQGSGLYEQYF.

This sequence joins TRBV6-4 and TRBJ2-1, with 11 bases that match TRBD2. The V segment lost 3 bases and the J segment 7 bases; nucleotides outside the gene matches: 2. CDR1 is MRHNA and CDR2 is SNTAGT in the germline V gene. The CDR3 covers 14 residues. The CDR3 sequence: CASSELAGDNEQFF. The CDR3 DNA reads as TGTGCCAGCAGTGAACTAGCGGGAGATAATGAGCAGTTCTTC.

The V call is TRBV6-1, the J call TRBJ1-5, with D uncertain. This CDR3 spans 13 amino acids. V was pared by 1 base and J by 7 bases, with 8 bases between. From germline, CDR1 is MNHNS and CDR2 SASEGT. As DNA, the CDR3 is TGTGCCAGCAGTGAAGGCTTGAGCCAGCCCCAGCATTTT. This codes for CASSEGLSQPQHF.

The CDR3 reads CSVARRLNEKLFF. DNA for the CDR3: TGCAGCGTTGCCCGACGGTTAAATGAAAAACTGTTTTTT. This rearrangement joins TRBV29-1 to TRBJ1-4; D ambiguous. V was clipped by 4 bases and J by 5 bases, with 11 bases between them. In germline, CDR1 is SQVTM, CDR2 ANQGSEA. The CDR3 totals 13 residues.

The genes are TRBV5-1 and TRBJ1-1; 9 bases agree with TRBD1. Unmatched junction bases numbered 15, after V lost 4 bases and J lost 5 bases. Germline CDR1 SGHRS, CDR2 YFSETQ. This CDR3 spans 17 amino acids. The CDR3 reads CASSQNPGQGRETEAFF. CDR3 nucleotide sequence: TGCGCCAGCAGCCAAAACCCGGGACAGGGACGAGAGACTGAAGCTTTCTTT.

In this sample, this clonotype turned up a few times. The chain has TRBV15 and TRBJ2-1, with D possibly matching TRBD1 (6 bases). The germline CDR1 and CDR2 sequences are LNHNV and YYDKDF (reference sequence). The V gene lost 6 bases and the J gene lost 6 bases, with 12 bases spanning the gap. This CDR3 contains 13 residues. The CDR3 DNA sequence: TGTGCCACCAGTTCAAACAGGGTCAATGAGCAGTTCTTC. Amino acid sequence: CATSSNRVNEQFF.

The CDR3 region has the DNA TGTGCCATCAGAGGGACTAGCGGCACAGATACGCAGTATTTT. Translated: CAIRGTSGTDTQYF. V is TRBV10-3 and J is TRBJ2-3, with 10 bases matching TRBD2. The germline CDR1 and CDR2 sequences are ENHRY and SYGVKD. J lost 1 base, V lost 6 bases, and 1 base had no gene match. The CDR3 runs to 14 residues.

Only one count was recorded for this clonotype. CDR3 region: CSARVAGRNEQYF. The CDR3 DNA sequence: TGCAGTGCTAGGGTTGCAGGGAGGAACGAGCAGTACTTC. V is TRBV20-1 and J is TRBJ2-7; tentative D call: TRBD2 (6 bases). Germline V gene lookup returns CDR1 DFQATT and CDR2 SNEGSKA (reference sequence). The CDR3 loop spans 13 amino acids. Trimming removed 3 bases from V and 5 bases from J, with 14 bases in between.

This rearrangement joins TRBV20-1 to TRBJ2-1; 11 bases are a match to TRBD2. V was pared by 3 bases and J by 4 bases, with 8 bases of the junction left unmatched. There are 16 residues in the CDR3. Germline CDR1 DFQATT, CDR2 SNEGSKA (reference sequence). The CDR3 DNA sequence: TGCAGTGCTAGTGGGACTAGCGGCAAGATATACAATGAGCAGTTCTTC. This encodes CSASGTSGKIYNEQFF.

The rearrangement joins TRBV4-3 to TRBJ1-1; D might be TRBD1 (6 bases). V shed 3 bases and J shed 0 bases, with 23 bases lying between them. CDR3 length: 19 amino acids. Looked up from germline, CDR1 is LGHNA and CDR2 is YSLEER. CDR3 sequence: CASSQRRVHADRMNTEAFF. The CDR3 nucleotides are TGCGCCAGCAGCCAGCGAAGGGTTCACGCGGACAGAATGAACACTGAAGCTTTCTTT.

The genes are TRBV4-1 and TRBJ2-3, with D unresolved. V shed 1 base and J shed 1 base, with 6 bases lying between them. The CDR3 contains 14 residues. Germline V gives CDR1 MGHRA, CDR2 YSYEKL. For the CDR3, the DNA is TGCGCCAGCAGCCAAGGATCCGGCACAGATACGCAGTATTTT. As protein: CASSQGSGTDTQYF.

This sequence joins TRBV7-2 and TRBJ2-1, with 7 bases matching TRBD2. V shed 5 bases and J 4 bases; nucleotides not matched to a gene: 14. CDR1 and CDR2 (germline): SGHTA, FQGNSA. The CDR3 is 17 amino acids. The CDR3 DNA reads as TGTGCCAGCAGCCGCCCCAGAGGCGGGGGTCCATACAATGAGCAGTTCTTC. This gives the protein CASSRPRGGGPYNEQFF.

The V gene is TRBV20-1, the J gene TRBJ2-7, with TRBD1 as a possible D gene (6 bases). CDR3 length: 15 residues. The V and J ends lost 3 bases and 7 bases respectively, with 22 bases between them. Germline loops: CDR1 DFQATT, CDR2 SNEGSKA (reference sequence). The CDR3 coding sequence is TGCAGTGCTAGGGGCGCAGGGGACACCTACAATGAGCAGTACTTC. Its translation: CSARGAGDTYNEQYF.

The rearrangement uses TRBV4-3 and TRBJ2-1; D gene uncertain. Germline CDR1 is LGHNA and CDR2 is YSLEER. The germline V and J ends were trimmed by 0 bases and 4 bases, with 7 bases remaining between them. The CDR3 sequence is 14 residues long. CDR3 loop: CASSQEVGYNEQFF. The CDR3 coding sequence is TGCGCCAGCAGCCAAGAAGTCGGGTACAATGAGCAGTTCTTC.

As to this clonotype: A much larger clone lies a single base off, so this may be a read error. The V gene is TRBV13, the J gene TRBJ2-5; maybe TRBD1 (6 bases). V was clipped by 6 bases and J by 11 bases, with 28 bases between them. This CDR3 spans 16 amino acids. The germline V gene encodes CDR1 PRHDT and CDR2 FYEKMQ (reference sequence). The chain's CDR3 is CASSLSGASPNPEQYF. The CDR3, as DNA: TGTGCCAGCAGTCTATCAGGGGCTAGCCCCAATCCTGAGCAGTACTTC.

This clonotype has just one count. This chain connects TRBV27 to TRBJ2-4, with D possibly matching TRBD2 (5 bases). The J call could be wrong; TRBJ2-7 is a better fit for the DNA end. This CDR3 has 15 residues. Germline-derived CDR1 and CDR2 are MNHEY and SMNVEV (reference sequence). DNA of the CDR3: TGTGCCAGCAGTATACTAGGGATTAACACCTACGAGCAGTACTTC. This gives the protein CASSILGINTYEQYF.